Listed here are 20 T cell receptor beta chains from one sample, sequenced in a study of CD8 T cells in Susac syndrome. RNA in amounts of roughly 0.5 to 1 ug was reverse transcribed with random hexamers. TCRdb analysed the immunoSEQ multiplex PCR reads with MiXCR anew, one entry per CDR3 protein. The data hold about 180,000 distinct CDR3 sequences, with about 95% observed a single time. The sample was CD4+ T cells from PBMCs. The origin of the receptors is a human donor with Susac syndrome.

The chain links TRBV20-1 to TRBJ1-6; D may be TRBD1 (5 bases). Germline V CDR1 and CDR2: DFQATT, SNEGSKA (reference sequence). V was pared by 4 bases and J by 8 bases, with 15 bases between. This CDR3 is built from 14 residues. The CDR3 DNA is TGCAGTGCTATACAGGACGGAAGGGATTCACCCCTCCACTTT. It specifies CSAIQDGRDSPLHF.

The chain links TRBV6-2 or TRBV6-3 to TRBJ2-1; D is unresolved. V was cut by 4 bases and J by 0 bases, with 16 bases left in between. Germline V gene sequence: CDR1 MNHEY, CDR2 SVGEGT. The CDR3 length is 17 residues. The CDR3 DNA reads as TGTGCCAGCAGTTTTGGATTAGACCTAAGCTCCTACAATGAGCAGTTCTTC. Its protein is CASSFGLDLSSYNEQFF.

This clonotype was seen only once. V is TRBV29-1 and J is TRBJ1-1; D unresolved. Germline V gene data show CDR1 as SQVTM and CDR2 as ANQGSEA. V was trimmed by 4 bases and J by 3 bases, leaving 12 bases between them. This CDR3 has 13 amino acids. CDR3 in amino acids: CSVGYSGDTEAFF. The CDR3 DNA is TGCAGCGTTGGTTACTCTGGGGACACTGAAGCTTTCTTT.

The chain recombines TRBV30 with TRBJ1-2; 7 positions match TRBD1. The CDR3 runs to 15 residues. Germline loops: CDR1 GTSNPN, CDR2 SVGIG (reference sequence). The V and J ends lost 0 bases and 8 bases, in that order; junction bases with no gene match: 12. This CDR3 reads CAWSVLDRPLMGYTF. CDR3 bases: TGTGCCTGGAGTGTACTGGACAGGCCTCTAATGGGCTACACCTTC.

The V call is TRBV9, the J call TRBJ2-3, with 14 bases lining up with TRBD2. The J segment lost 5 bases and the V segment lost 4 bases, leaving 6 bases of the junction unmatched. This CDR3 contains 16 residues. Germline CDR1 and CDR2: SGDLS and YYNGEE. CDR3 DNA sequence: TGTGCCAGCAGCACCGGACTAGCGGGGGGCAGAGATACGCAGTATTTT. Translating gives CASSTGLAGGRDTQYF.

The sample holds a few counts of this clonotype. The chain employs TRBV18 and TRBJ1-5; D call uncertain. V was cut by 3 bases and J by 4 bases, with 7 bases left in between. CDR3 length equals 13 residues. Germline CDR1 is KGHSH and CDR2 is LQKENI. The CDR3 protein is CASSPDTNQPQHF. CDR3 coding DNA: TGTGCCAGCTCACCCGACACAAATCAGCCCCAGCATTTT.

The CDR3 sequence is CAWSPLLPLNEKLFF. The CDR3 nucleotides are TGTGCCTGGAGCCCGTTGTTGCCCCTTAATGAAAAACTGTTTTTT. The V gene is TRBV30, the J gene TRBJ1-4; D is uncertain. V lost 3 bases and J 4 bases, leaving 15 bases between the germline ends. The CDR3 runs 15 residues. CDR1 is GTSNPN, CDR2 SVGIG, per germline (reference sequence). The whole variable domain, filled in from reference TRBV30 and TRBJ1-4, reads SQTIHQWPATLVQPVGSPLSLECTVEGTSNPNLYWYRQAAGRGLQLLFYSVGIGQISSEVPQNLSASRPQDRQFILSSKKLLLSDSGFYLCAWSPLLPLNEKLFFGSGTQLSVL.

The chain is built from TRBV19 and TRBJ2-7, with D possibly matching TRBD2 (6 bases). V lost 6 bases and J 5 bases, leaving 14 bases between the germline ends. The CDR3 contains 13 residues. Germline V gives CDR1 LNHDA, CDR2 SQIVND (reference sequence). The CDR3 coding sequence is TGTGCCAGTAGCTACGGGCTAGCGAACGAGCAGTACTTC. Protein sequence: CASSYGLANEQYF.

Worth noting for this clonotype: The junction differs from germline at one of its ends, possibly a read error. The V and J genes are TRBV7-3 and TRBJ1-5; D is ambiguous. CDR3 length: 14 amino acids. CDR1 is SGHTA, CDR2 FQGTGA, per germline. The CDR3 DNA is TGTGCCAGCACCACACTACCCTTCAATCGGCCCCAGCATTTT. Its protein product is CASTTLPFNRPQHF.

V and J are TRBV27 and TRBJ2-7; 8 bases line up with TRBD2. The J segment lost 1 base and the V segment lost 8 bases, leaving 7 bases of the junction unmatched. This CDR3 spans 14 amino acids. Germline loops: CDR1 MNHEY, CDR2 SMNVEV (reference sequence). The CDR3, as DNA: TGTGCCAGCGCTATTAGCGGGGCTTCCTACGAGCAGTACTTC. Amino acids: CASAISGASYEQYF.

This chain joins TRBV7-9 and TRBJ2-1; TRBD1 aligns across 9 bases. The CDR3 consists of 16 residues. V lost 2 bases, J lost 8 bases, and 10 bases stayed unmatched. Germline CDR1 is SEHNR and CDR2 is FQNEAQ (reference sequence). Written as DNA, the CDR3 is TGTGCCAGCAGCTTATTGTGGGACAGGGATAGGGATGAGCAGTTCTTC. This translates into CASSLLWDRDRDEQFF.

A single count supports this clonotype. The V call is TRBV6-5, the J call TRBJ1-6, with 8 bases lining up with TRBD1. The V segment lost 3 bases and the J segment 3 bases; nucleotides outside the gene matches: 10. In germline, CDR1 is MNHEY, CDR2 SVGAGI. The length of the CDR3 is 18 residues. The CDR3 is CASSYGQKGQVYNSPLHF. For the CDR3, the DNA is TGTGCCAGCAGTTATGGCCAGAAGGGACAGGTCTATAATTCACCCCTCCACTTT.

The V call is TRBV9, the J call TRBJ2-1; 8 bases map to TRBD2. With 3 bases clipped from V and 10 bases from J, the junction kept 9 bases outside the gene matches. This CDR3 contains 14 residues. Germline CDR1 reads SGDLS; CDR2 reads YYNGEE. CDR3 region: CASSGTGLADEQFF. The CDR3 region has the DNA TGTGCCAGCAGCGGGACCGGACTAGCCGACGAGCAGTTCTTC.

The gene calls are TRBV20-1 and TRBJ2-1; D uncertain. V was cut by 0 bases and J by 3 bases, with 6 bases left in between. CDR1 is DFQATT and CDR2 is SNEGSKA in the germline V gene (reference sequence). The CDR3 is 13 amino acids. CDR3 sequence: CSARDLGYNEQFF. The CDR3 DNA reads as TGCAGTGCTAGAGATCTGGGCTACAATGAGCAGTTCTTC.

This clonotype was detected only once. The chain is built from TRBV20-1 and TRBJ2-2; weak D call: TRBD1 (6 bases). V lost 0 bases and J 1 base, leaving 6 bases between the germline ends. Per the germline V gene, CDR1 is DFQATT and CDR2 is SNEGSKA (reference sequence). The CDR3 is 14 residues long. The CDR3 sequence is CSARETGNTGELFF. CDR3 bases: TGCAGTGCTAGAGAGACAGGGAACACCGGGGAGCTGTTTTTT.

The V and J genes are TRBV19 and TRBJ1-5; D is undetermined. With 6 bases removed from V and 3 bases from J, the gap between germline ends came to 9 bases. The germline V gene encodes CDR1 LNHDA and CDR2 SQIVND (reference sequence). The CDR3 totals 13 residues. The CDR3 loop is CASRAADNQPQHF. The CDR3 DNA is TGTGCCAGTAGAGCGGCGGACAATCAGCCCCAGCATTTT.

This clonotype came up once. The V call is TRBV12-3 or TRBV12-4, the J call TRBJ2-3, with 9 bases fitting TRBD2. The CDR3 runs 16 residues. Trimming removed 5 bases from V and 7 bases from J; junction bases left unmatched: 13. CDR3 residues: CASSQSPGTSRNTQYF. CDR3 bases: TGTGCCAGCAGTCAATCTCCCGGGACTAGCAGGAATACGCAGTATTTT.

This chain uses TRBV20-1 with TRBJ2-5; D possibly corresponds to TRBD1 (6 bases). CDR1 is DFQATT, CDR2 SNEGSKA, per germline (reference sequence). The CDR3 has 12 amino acids. With 5 bases removed from V and 3 bases from J, the gap between germline ends came to 10 bases. CDR3 DNA: TGCAGTGCTGATGGGGGCAAAGAGACCCAGTACTTC. It translates to CSADGGKETQYF.

The chain is built from TRBV6-5 and TRBJ1-5; a weak D match, TRBD1 (6 bases). The V end lost 4 bases, the J end lost 7 bases, and 23 bases lay between the germline ends. The germline V gene encodes CDR1 MNHEY and CDR2 SVGAGI. The length of the CDR3 is 17 residues. The CDR3 loop reads CASSSTHSGAEGQPQHF. The CDR3 DNA is TGTGCCAGCAGTTCAACACACTCAGGGGCAGAAGGACAGCCCCAGCATTTT.

The chain couples TRBV6-2 or TRBV6-3 to TRBJ1-2; TRBD1 matches at 9 bases. The V segment lost 7 bases and the J segment 4 bases; nucleotides outside the gene matches: 13. The CDR3 contains 16 residues. CDR1 is MNHEY, CDR2 SVGEGT, per germline. DNA for the CDR3: TGTGCCAGCATCCCCAGCCGCCGGGACAGGGCCTATGGCTACACCTTC. Translated, it gives CASIPSRRDRAYGYTF.